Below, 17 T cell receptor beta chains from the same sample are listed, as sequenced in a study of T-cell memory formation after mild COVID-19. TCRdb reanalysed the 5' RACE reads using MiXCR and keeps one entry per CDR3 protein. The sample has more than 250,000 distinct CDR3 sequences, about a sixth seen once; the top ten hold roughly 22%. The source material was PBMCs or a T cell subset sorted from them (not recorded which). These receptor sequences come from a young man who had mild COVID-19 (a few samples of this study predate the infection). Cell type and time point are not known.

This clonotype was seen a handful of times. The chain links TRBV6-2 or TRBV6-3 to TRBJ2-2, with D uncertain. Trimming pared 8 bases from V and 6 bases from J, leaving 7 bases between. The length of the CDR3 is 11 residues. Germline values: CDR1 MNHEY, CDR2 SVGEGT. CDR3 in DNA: TGTGCCAGCCACTACTCCGGGGAGCTGTTTTTT. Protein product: CASHYSGELFF.

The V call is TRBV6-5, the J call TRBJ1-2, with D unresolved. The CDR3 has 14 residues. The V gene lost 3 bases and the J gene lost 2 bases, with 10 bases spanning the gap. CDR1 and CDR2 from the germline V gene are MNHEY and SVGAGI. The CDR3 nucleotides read TGTGCCAGCAGTTATAGCCCCGAAAACTATGGCTACACCTTC. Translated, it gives CASSYSPENYGYTF.

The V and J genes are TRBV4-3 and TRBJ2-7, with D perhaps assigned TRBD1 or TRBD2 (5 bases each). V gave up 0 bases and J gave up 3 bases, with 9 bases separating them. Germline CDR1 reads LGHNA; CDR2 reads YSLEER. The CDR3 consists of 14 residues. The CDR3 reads CASSQDWGYYEQYF. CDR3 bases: TGCGCCAGCAGCCAAGATTGGGGGTACTACGAGCAGTACTTC.

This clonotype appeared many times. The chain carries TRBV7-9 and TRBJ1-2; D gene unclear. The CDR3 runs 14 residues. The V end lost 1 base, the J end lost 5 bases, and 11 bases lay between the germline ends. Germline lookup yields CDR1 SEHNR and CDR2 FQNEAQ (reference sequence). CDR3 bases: TGTGCCAGCAGCTTAGGGGCGGGGTTATATGGCTACACCTTC. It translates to CASSLGAGLYGYTF. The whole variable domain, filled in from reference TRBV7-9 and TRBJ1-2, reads DTGVSQNPRHKITKRGQNVTFRCDPISEHNRLYWYRQTLGQGPEFLTYFQNEAQLEKSRLLSDRFSAERPKGSFSTLEIQRTEQGDSAMYLCASSLGAGLYGYTFGSGTRLTVV.

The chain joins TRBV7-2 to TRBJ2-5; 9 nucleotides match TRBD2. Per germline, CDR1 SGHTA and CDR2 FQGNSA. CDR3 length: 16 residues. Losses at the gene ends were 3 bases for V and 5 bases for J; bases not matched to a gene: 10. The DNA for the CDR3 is TGTGCCAGCAGCTTCGTTTCTAGCGGGGTCGGTGAGACCCAGTACTTC. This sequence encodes CASSFVSSGVGETQYF. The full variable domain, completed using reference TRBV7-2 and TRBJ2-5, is GAGVSQSPSNKVTEKGKDVELRCDPISGHTALYWYRQSLGQGLEFLIYFQGNSAPDKSGLPSDRFSAERTGGSVSTLTIQRTQQEDSAVYLCASSFVSSGVGETQYFGPGTRLLVL.

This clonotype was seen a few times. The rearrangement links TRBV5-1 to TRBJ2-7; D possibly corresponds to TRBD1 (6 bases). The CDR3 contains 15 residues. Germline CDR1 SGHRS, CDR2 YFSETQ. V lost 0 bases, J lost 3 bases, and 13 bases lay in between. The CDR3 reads CASSLVPGENYEQYF. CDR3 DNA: TGCGCCAGCAGCTTGGTTCCAGGGGAGAACTACGAGCAGTACTTC.

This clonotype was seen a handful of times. CDR3 protein: CSVVRAGRNPWETQYF. In DNA form, the CDR3 reads TGCAGCGTTGTGAGGGCAGGGAGAAACCCCTGGGAGACCCAGTACTTC. The V gene is TRBV29-1, the J gene TRBJ2-5; D possibly matches TRBD1 or TRBD2 (5 bases each). The germline V and J ends were trimmed by 4 bases and 5 bases, with 23 bases remaining between them. Germline CDR1 reads SQVTM; CDR2 reads ANQGSEA. The CDR3 loop spans 16 amino acids.

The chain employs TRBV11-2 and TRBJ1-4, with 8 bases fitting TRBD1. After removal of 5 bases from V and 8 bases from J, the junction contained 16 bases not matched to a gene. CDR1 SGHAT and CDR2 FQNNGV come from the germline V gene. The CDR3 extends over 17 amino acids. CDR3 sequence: CASSLAFRGRGHEKLFF. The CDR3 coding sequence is TGTGCCAGCAGCCTGGCCTTTAGGGGCAGGGGGCACGAAAAACTGTTTTTT.

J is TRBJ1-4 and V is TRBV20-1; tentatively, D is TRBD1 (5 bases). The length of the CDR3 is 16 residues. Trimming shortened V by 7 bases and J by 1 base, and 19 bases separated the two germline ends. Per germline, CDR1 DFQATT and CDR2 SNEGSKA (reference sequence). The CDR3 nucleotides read TGCAGTGTGAGGGCGGGCAGGGAAAGAACTAATGAAAAACTGTTTTTT. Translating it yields CSVRAGRERTNEKLFF.

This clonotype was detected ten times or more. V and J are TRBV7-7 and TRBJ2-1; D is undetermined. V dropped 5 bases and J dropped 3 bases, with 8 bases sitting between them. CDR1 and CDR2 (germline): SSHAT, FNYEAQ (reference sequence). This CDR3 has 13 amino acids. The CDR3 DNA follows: TGTGCCAGCAGCCCGGACGGCTACAATGAGCAGTTCTTC. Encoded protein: CASSPDGYNEQFF. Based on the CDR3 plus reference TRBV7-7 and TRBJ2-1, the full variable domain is GAGVSQSPRYKVTKRGQDVTLRCDPISSHATLYWYQQALGQGPEFLTYFNYEAQPDKSGLPSDRFSAERPEGSISTLTIQRTEQRDSAMYRCASSPDGYNEQFFGPGTRLTVL.

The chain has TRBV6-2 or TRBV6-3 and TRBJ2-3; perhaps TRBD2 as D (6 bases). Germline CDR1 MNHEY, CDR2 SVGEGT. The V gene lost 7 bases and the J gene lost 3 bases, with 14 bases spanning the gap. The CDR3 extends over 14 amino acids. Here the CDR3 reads CASNDPGLTDTQYF. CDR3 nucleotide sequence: TGTGCCAGCAACGACCCGGGACTTACAGATACGCAGTATTTT.

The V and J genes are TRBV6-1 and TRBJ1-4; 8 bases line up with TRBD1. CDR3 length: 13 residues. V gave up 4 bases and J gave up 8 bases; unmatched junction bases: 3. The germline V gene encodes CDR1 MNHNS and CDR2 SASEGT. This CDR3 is CASSGQGTEKLFF. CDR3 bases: TGTGCCAGCAGTGGACAGGGGACGGAAAAACTGTTTTTT.

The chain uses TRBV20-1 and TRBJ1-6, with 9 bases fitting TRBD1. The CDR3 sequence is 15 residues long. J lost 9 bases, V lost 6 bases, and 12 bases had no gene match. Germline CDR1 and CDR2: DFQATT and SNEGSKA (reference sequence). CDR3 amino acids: CSARTTGGSGSPLHF. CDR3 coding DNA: TGCAGTGCGCGGACGACAGGGGGATCAGGTTCACCCCTCCACTTT.

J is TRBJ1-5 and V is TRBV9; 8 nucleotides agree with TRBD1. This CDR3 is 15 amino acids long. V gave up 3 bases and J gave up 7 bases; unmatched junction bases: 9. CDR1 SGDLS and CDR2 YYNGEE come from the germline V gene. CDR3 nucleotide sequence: TGTGCCAGCAGCGCGGGAGGCAGGGGGCACCAGCCCCAGCATTTT. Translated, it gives CASSAGGRGHQPQHF.

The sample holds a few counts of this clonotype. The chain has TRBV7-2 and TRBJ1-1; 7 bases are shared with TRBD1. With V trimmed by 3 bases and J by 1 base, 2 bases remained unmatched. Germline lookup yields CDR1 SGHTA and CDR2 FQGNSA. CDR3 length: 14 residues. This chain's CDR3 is CASSFRTGNTEAFF. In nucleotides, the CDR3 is TGTGCCAGCAGCTTCAGGACAGGGAACACTGAAGCTTTCTTT.

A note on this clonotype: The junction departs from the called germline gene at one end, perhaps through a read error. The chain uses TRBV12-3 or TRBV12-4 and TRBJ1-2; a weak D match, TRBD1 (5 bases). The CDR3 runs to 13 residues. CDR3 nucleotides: TGTGCCAGCAGCGATACCCGGGACTATGACTACACCTTC. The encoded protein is CASSDTRDYDYTF.

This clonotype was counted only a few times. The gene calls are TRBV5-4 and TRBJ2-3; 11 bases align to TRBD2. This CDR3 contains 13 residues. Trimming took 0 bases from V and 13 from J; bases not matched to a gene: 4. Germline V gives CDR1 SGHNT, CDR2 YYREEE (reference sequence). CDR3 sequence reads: CASSLEGLAVEYF. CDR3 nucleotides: TGTGCCAGCAGCTTGGAGGGACTAGCGGTGGAGTATTTT.